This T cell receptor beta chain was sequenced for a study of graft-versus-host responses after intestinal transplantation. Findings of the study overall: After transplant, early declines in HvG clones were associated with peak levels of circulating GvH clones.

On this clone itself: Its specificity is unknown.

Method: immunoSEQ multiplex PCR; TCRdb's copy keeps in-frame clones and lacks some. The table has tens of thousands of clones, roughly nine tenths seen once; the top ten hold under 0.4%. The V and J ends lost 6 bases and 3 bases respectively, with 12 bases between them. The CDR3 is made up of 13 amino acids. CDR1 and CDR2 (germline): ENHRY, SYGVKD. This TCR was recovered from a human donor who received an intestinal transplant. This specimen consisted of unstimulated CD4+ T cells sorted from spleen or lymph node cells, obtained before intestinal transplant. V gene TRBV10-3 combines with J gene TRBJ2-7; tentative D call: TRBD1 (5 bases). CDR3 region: CAIRGQGGYEQYF. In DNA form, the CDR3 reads TGTGCCATCAGGGGCCAGGGCGGCTACGAGCAGTACTTC.